This is a list of T cell receptor beta chains from one sample in a study of cytomegalovirus exposure and HLA in healthy donors. The assay was immunoSEQ multiplex PCR, and TCRdb's table has in-frame clones only and misses some. The sample lists some 180,000 clones, around 83% occurring once. Input material: PBMCs. The source is a man aged 25 to 40 in good health and CMV-seropositive. The CDR3 runs from the conserved cysteine through the conserved F or W. D genes are given only for firm matches. The size entry is marked missing in some rows and otherwise reads once, few, many or a size class.

j_call: TRBJ1-5; d_call: NA; clone_size: NA; v_call: TRBV5-6; cdr3_nt: TGTGCCAGCAGCTTGACTCCGATTCAGCCCCAGCATTTT; cdr3_aa: CASSLTPIQPQHF
j_call: TRBJ2-1; d_call: NA; clone_size: NA; v_call: TRBV11-2; cdr3_nt: TGTGCCAGCAGCTTAGATCTCGGGATTAAGTTCTTC; cdr3_aa: CASSLDLGIKFF
j_call: TRBJ2-7; d_call: TRBD1; clone_size: few; v_call: TRBV18; cdr3_nt: TGTGCCAGCTCACTACAGGGGAGAACCTACGAGCAGTACTTC; cdr3_aa: CASSLQGRTYEQYF
j_call: TRBJ2-7; d_call: NA; clone_size: NA; v_call: TRBV5-1; cdr3_nt: TGCGCCAGCAGCTTGGGCAGGGGATCCTACGAGCAGTACTTC; cdr3_aa: CASSLGRGSYEQYF
j_call: TRBJ2-1; d_call: NA; clone_size: NA; v_call: TRBV29-1; cdr3_nt: TGCAGCGTTCTGGGACTCCCCTACAATGAGCAGTTCTTC; cdr3_aa: CSVLGLPYNEQFF
j_call: TRBJ2-1; d_call: TRBD1; clone_size: NA; v_call: TRBV20-1; cdr3_nt: TGCAGTGCTAGGGACGGACAGGGGCAGTTCTTC; cdr3_aa: CSARDGQGQFF
j_call: TRBJ2-2; d_call: TRBD1; clone_size: NA; v_call: TRBV10-3; cdr3_nt: TGTGCCATCAGTGAGCGAGGACAGGGGGCGATCCACACCGGGGAGCTGTTTTTT; cdr3_aa: CAISERGQGAIHTGELFF
j_call: TRBJ2-7; d_call: NA; clone_size: NA; v_call: TRBV11-3; cdr3_nt: TGTGCCAGCAGCTTAGTAGGCAAGAGAGGGGAGCAGTACTTC; cdr3_aa: CASSLVGKRGEQYF
j_call: TRBJ2-1; d_call: TRBD2; clone_size: NA; v_call: TRBV6-4; cdr3_nt: TGTGCCAGCAGTGCTACCGGGACTAGCGGGAGTAATGAGCAGTTCTTC; cdr3_aa: CASSATGTSGSNEQFF
j_call: TRBJ2-7; d_call: NA; clone_size: NA; v_call: TRBV7-2; cdr3_nt: TGTGCCAGCAGCTTAGGACAGGCCGCGGGCCGCGAGCAGTACTTC; cdr3_aa: CASSLGQAAGREQYF
j_call: TRBJ1-2; d_call: NA; clone_size: NA; v_call: TRBV7-2; cdr3_nt: TGTGCCAGCAGCTTAGCGGGCAGTTCTGCCTATGGCTACACCTTC; cdr3_aa: CASSLAGSSAYGYTF
j_call: TRBJ1-5; d_call: NA; clone_size: NA; v_call: TRBV6-1; cdr3_nt: TGTGCCAGCAGTGGGGAGGCTCGGCAGCCCCAGCATTTT; cdr3_aa: CASSGEARQPQHF
j_call: TRBJ2-1; d_call: TRBD2; clone_size: NA; v_call: TRBV19; cdr3_nt: TGTGCCAGTCACTATAGCGGGCTAGACAATGAGCAGTTCTTC; cdr3_aa: CASHYSGLDNEQFF
j_call: TRBJ1-1; d_call: NA; clone_size: NA; v_call: TRBV12-5; cdr3_nt: TGTGCTAGTGGAGGAAGGGGCGATTCGACTGAAGCTTTCTTT; cdr3_aa: CASGGRGDSTEAFF
j_call: TRBJ2-4; d_call: NA; clone_size: NA; v_call: TRBV2; cdr3_nt: TGTGCCAGCAGTCGAGAGTCGGTCGAAAACATTCAGTACTTC; cdr3_aa: CASSRESVENIQYF
j_call: TRBJ2-3; d_call: TRBD2; clone_size: few; v_call: TRBV29-1; cdr3_nt: TGCAGCGCAAATGGGCTAGCGGGCGGGGCAGATACGCAGTATTTT; cdr3_aa: CSANGLAGGADTQYF
j_call: TRBJ2-1; d_call: NA; clone_size: NA; v_call: TRBV27; cdr3_nt: TGTGCCAGCAGGACCCCCCAGGGACACTACAATGAGCAGTTCTTC; cdr3_aa: CASRTPQGHYNEQFF
j_call: TRBJ2-5; d_call: NA; clone_size: NA; v_call: TRBV18; cdr3_nt: TGTGCCAGCTCACCACCGAATGGACAGAGAGAGACCCAGTACTTC; cdr3_aa: CASSPPNGQRETQYF
j_call: TRBJ2-3; d_call: TRBD1; clone_size: once; v_call: TRBV19; cdr3_nt: TGTGCCAGTAGTGCCTCCGGGACAGGGGGCACAGATACGCAGTATTTT; cdr3_aa: CASSASGTGGTDTQYF
j_call: TRBJ2-3; d_call: TRBD2; clone_size: NA; v_call: TRBV6-6; cdr3_nt: TGTGCCAGCAGCTACGGACTAGCGGGGAGCACAGATACGCAGTATTTT; cdr3_aa: CASSYGLAGSTDTQYF
j_call: TRBJ1-1; d_call: NA; clone_size: NA; v_call: TRBV4-3; cdr3_nt: TGCGCCAGCAGCCAAGATCTCAGTTGGAACACTGAAGCTTTCTTT; cdr3_aa: CASSQDLSWNTEAFF
j_call: TRBJ1-3; d_call: TRBD1; clone_size: NA; v_call: TRBV18; cdr3_nt: TGTGCCAGCTCGTTCGACAGGGGGCATGGAAACACCATATATTTT; cdr3_aa: CASSFDRGHGNTIYF
j_call: TRBJ2-7; d_call: NA; clone_size: NA; v_call: TRBV18; cdr3_nt: TGTGCCAGCTCAGAGTCCAGGGAAAACCAGCAGTACTTC; cdr3_aa: CASSESRENQQYF
j_call: TRBJ1-2; d_call: NA; clone_size: NA; v_call: TRBV11-3; cdr3_nt: TGTGCCAGCACCATTGTAGGGAGTGCTACCTATGGCTACACCTTC; cdr3_aa: CASTIVGSATYGYTF
j_call: TRBJ2-1; d_call: TRBD2; clone_size: NA; v_call: TRBV9; cdr3_nt: TGTGCCAGCAGCCCATTAGACGCTAGCGGGAGATGGGGTTTGAATGAGCAGTTCTTC; cdr3_aa: CASSPLDASGRWGLNEQFF
j_call: TRBJ2-7; d_call: NA; clone_size: NA; v_call: TRBV4-2; cdr3_nt: TGTGCCAGCAGCCAAGAAACTAGTTACCACTACGAGCAGTACTTC; cdr3_aa: CASSQETSYHYEQYF
j_call: TRBJ2-6; d_call: NA; clone_size: NA; v_call: TRBV7-9; cdr3_nt: TGTGCCAGCAGCTTGGCCACAGGGAGCTCTGGGGCCAACGTCCTGACTTTC; cdr3_aa: CASSLATGSSGANVLTF
j_call: TRBJ2-3; d_call: TRBD1; clone_size: NA; v_call: TRBV6-1; cdr3_nt: TGTGCCAGCAGTTTAGACAGGGGGCCAGATACGCAGTATTTT; cdr3_aa: CASSLDRGPDTQYF
j_call: TRBJ1-1; d_call: TRBD1; clone_size: NA; v_call: TRBV7-2; cdr3_nt: TGTGCCAGCAGCTTAGTAACAGGGGGTAACACTGAAGCTTTCTTT; cdr3_aa: CASSLVTGGNTEAFF
j_call: TRBJ1-1; d_call: TRBD1; clone_size: NA; v_call: TRBV19; cdr3_nt: TGTGCCAGTAGTGGGACAGGGTCGGTTGTCACTGAAGCTTTCTTT; cdr3_aa: CASSGTGSVVTEAFF
j_call: TRBJ1-5; d_call: NA; clone_size: NA; v_call: TRBV11-2; cdr3_nt: TGTGCCAGCAGCTTAGGCAGGTCCCAGCCCCAGCATTTT; cdr3_aa: CASSLGRSQPQHF
j_call: TRBJ1-1; d_call: NA; clone_size: NA; v_call: TRBV2; cdr3_nt: TGTGCCAGCAGTGATTTCCTCGAGGGCACTGAAGCTTTCTTT; cdr3_aa: CASSDFLEGTEAFF
j_call: TRBJ1-5; d_call: TRBD1; clone_size: NA; v_call: TRBV23-1; cdr3_nt: TGCGCCAGCAGGCTACGGACAGGGCCCAATCAGCCCCAGCATTTT; cdr3_aa: CASRLRTGPNQPQHF
j_call: TRBJ2-1; d_call: TRBD2; clone_size: once; v_call: TRBV10-3; cdr3_nt: TGTGCCATCAGATCTAGCGGGAGTAAGGATGAGCAGTTCTTC; cdr3_aa: CAIRSSGSKDEQFF
j_call: TRBJ1-2; d_call: NA; clone_size: NA; v_call: TRBV30; cdr3_nt: TGTGCCTGGAATGACCATACAGGAAATAACTATGGCTACACCTTC; cdr3_aa: CAWNDHTGNNYGYTF
j_call: TRBJ2-3; d_call: TRBD2; clone_size: NA; v_call: TRBV30; cdr3_nt: TGTGCCTGCAGACTAGCGGGAGGGCCGGGGGATACGCAGTATTTT; cdr3_aa: CACRLAGGPGDTQYF
j_call: TRBJ1-1; d_call: TRBD1; clone_size: NA; v_call: TRBV25-1; cdr3_nt: TGTGCCAGCAGTGAGGCCCTGGGGGGACAGGGGGCTGGGGAAGCTTTCTTT; cdr3_aa: CASSEALGGQGAGEAFF
j_call: TRBJ1-1; d_call: NA; clone_size: few; v_call: TRBV6-1; cdr3_nt: TGTGCCAGTTCCGGCGACGGACAAGATGAAGCTTTCTTT; cdr3_aa: CASSGDGQDEAFF
j_call: TRBJ1-3; d_call: TRBD1; clone_size: NA; v_call: TRBV7-2; cdr3_nt: TGTGCCAGCAGCTGGAGACAGGGGAAAGGAAACACCATATATTTT; cdr3_aa: CASSWRQGKGNTIYF
j_call: TRBJ2-3; d_call: NA; clone_size: NA; v_call: TRBV28; cdr3_nt: TGTGCCAGCAGTTTAGGTGGGAGGACAGATACGCAGTATTTT; cdr3_aa: CASSLGGRTDTQYF
j_call: TRBJ2-1; d_call: TRBD2; clone_size: NA; v_call: TRBV6-1; cdr3_nt: TGTGCCAGCAGTGCACTAGCGGGAGGGCTCATCAATGAGCAGTTCTTC; cdr3_aa: CASSALAGGLINEQFF
j_call: TRBJ1-2; d_call: TRBD1; clone_size: NA; v_call: TRBV7-9; cdr3_nt: TGTGCCAGCAGCTTAGGGACAGGGTTGAAGGGCTACACCTTC; cdr3_aa: CASSLGTGLKGYTF
j_call: TRBJ2-2; d_call: NA; clone_size: NA; v_call: TRBV5-5; cdr3_nt: TGTGCCAGCACTAATTGGGGCGACCTTAATAACGGGGAGCTGTTTTTT; cdr3_aa: CASTNWGDLNNGELFF
j_call: TRBJ2-5; d_call: TRBD2; clone_size: once; v_call: TRBV14; cdr3_nt: TGTGCCAGCAGCCAAGAGGCCCCCCTAGCGGGCAGGTACCAAGAGACCCAGTACTTC; cdr3_aa: CASSQEAPLAGRYQETQYF
j_call: TRBJ2-7; d_call: NA; clone_size: NA; v_call: TRBV2; cdr3_nt: TGTGCCAGCAGGGCAGACAGCTGGGAGCAGTACTTC; cdr3_aa: CASRADSWEQYF
j_call: TRBJ2-7; d_call: NA; clone_size: NA; v_call: TRBV7-9; cdr3_nt: TGTGCCAGCAGCTTAGCGCAGGGGAGGGGACAGGCCTACGAGCAGTACTTC; cdr3_aa: CASSLAQGRGQAYEQYF